This TCR beta chain is drawn from a study of T cells in Graves' hyperthyroidism and ophthalmopathy (dated by TCRdb to between 2017 and 2020). About the full investigation: Peripheral blood was collected at initial diagnosis, before any treatment. Prospective prediction of ophthalmopathy was tested in an independent validation cohort of fewer than 20 hyperthyroidism patients and around 16 patients who later progressed to ophthalmopathy. In about 6 Graves' hyperthyroidism patients, the study also compared T-cell repertoires from thyroid tissue with T-cell repertoires from blood. Once sampling was done, hyperthyroidism patients were given methimazole at a starting dose of 30 mg daily, whereas ophthalmopathy patients were given high-dose intravenous methylprednisolone. TCR V-J signatures able to tell the groups apart were searched for in a discovery cohort of 100 or so patients, of whom fewer than 45 had Graves' ophthalmopathy and some 60 had stable Graves' hyperthyroidism. According to the paper, TCR Vbeta CDR3 sequencing was carried out on around 140 peripheral blood samples, which came from 40 to 45 ophthalmopathy, around 75 hyperthyroidism and about 17 progressor patients. The 100 or so discovery patients were divided at random into training and test sets in a 7:3 ratio. Broader findings and caveats from the paper: Most expanded thyroid clonotypes (frequency above 0.001) were also detected in blood, a finding suggesting that blood repertoires may reflect thyroid immune responses. A model built on a 13 V-J signature distinguished ophthalmopathy from stable hyperthyroidism, reaching about 89% sensitivity and around 81% specificity in cross-validation and 80%/75% in testing. During validation, the model predicted progression to ophthalmopathy a median of around 7 months ahead of onset, with more than 55% sensitivity and about 72% specificity. Sample size was not statistically predetermined, and blinding of investigators to group allocation was not performed.

TCR beta CDR3 regions were amplified from RNA transcripts. The first round of RT-PCR for the TCR CDR3 was performed with the HTBI primer set and the Qiagen OneStep RT-PCR kit. The libraries were constructed in a second round of multiplex PCR and then size-selected and purified. Paired-end sequencing of the libraries was performed with 100 bp reads on an Illumina HiSeq2000. Per the authors' processing: SOAPnuke was used to process the raw data, removing reads that contained adapters or uncalled bases, had a mean Phred below 15, or lacked an exact match to the constant primer or identifier. COPE v1.2.5 was used to merge the high-quality paired reads, and each unique nucleotide sequence was defined as a clonotype. MiTCR v1.1 was used to align clonotypes to the IMGT TRBV, TRBD and TRBJ reference segments. Only V-J combinations with frequency above 0.0001, covering 99% to 99.2% of repertoires, were analysed. The TCS score was defined as F50 (clonal expansion) divided by E x V (chaos), with BLOSUM62-based TCRdist calculated between CDR3 peptides within each V-J. Welch's t-statistics and random forest reduced 500 to 550 V-J features to 13, which were used in a naive Bayes classifier (R e1071). TCRdb reanalyzed the raw reads on its own, using fastp at Q25 for trimming and MiXCR for clone calling, and kept in-frame beta chains. Entries are consolidated by CDR3 protein sequence, retaining the most common genes and DNA. The V and J calls reflect TCRdb's pipeline rather than the authors' work. The sample records about 350,000 distinct CDR3 sequences, about 15% of which are singletons. The biggest ten clones account for under 30% of the sample.

The germline V gene (reference sequence) provides CDR1 SEHNR and CDR2 FQNEAQ. V is clipped by 4 bases and J by 5 bases, and the sequence between their germline boundaries is 6 bases long. Measured from the cysteine to the phenylalanine, the CDR3 is 11 residues long. Of all the DNA, just the CDR3 is kept, 33 bases in frame from base 1. This clonotype was seen repeatedly, ten times or more. This receptor's antigen is unknown. Per-nucleotide qualities are absent, and no much larger clonotype sits a single base away. A patient counted as having stable Graves' hyperthyroidism if no progression to ophthalmopathy occurred over 18 months of follow-up. The hyperthyroidism patients were between 18 and 65 years old and newly diagnosed, with a disease duration of less than 2 months. The study excluded patients with uncontrolled infections, other autoimmune diseases, pregnancy or lactation. Diagnoses were established on the basis of clinical symptoms, serum thyroxine and TRAb, thyroid ultrasound, and orbital computed tomography. Ficoll-Paque density gradient centrifugation was used to isolate PBMCs from approximately 10 ml of fresh peripheral blood. Trizol reagent was used to extract total RNA, and RNA quality was then checked on an Agilent 2100 Bioanalyzer.

The TCR sequence derives from a woman aged 30 to 39 with Graves' hyperthyroidism. Material for sequencing was blood. The V gene is TRBV7-9 and the J gene is TRBJ2-7; the D gene is not confidently resolved. The CDR3 sequence is CASSYINEQYF. The DNA reads TGTGCCAGCAGCTATATCAACGAGCAGTACTTC.